Presented here are 3 T cell receptor beta chains from one specimen sequenced in a study of control samples from healthy donors and cancer patients. Clones were read by immunoSEQ multiplex PCR, and TCRdb kept only the in-frame ones, dropping some. The table has just under 150,000 clones, more than 90% seen once. Sequenced: blood. The receptors were sampled from a man younger than 45 in good health.

This chain joins TRBV11-3 and TRBJ2-1; 11 nucleotides match TRBD2. The J segment lost 9 bases and the V segment lost 1 base, leaving 8 bases of the junction unmatched. CDR1 SGHNT and CDR2 YENEEA come from the germline V gene. There are 16 residues in the CDR3. Here the CDR3 DNA reads TGTGCCAGCAGCTTAGTTGTTAGCGGGGGGGCTGGTGAGCAGTTCTTC. It specifies CASSLVVSGGAGEQFF. Drawing the rest from reference TRBV11-3 and TRBJ2-1, the complete variable domain is EAGVVQSPRYKIIEKKQPVAFWCNPISGHNTLYWYLQNLGQGPELLIRYENEEAVDDSQLPKDRFSAERLKGVDSTLKIQPAELGDSAVYLCASSLVVSGGAGEQFFGPGTRLTVL.

J is TRBJ2-7 and V is TRBV6-6; the D call may be TRBD1 or TRBD2 (7 bases each). Germline CDR1 MNHNY, CDR2 SVGAGI (reference sequence). The length of the CDR3 is 16 residues. V shed 0 bases and J shed 5 bases, with 17 bases lying between them. CDR3 loop: CASSYSTGTIGNEQYF. In DNA, the CDR3 is TGTGCCAGCAGTTACTCGACAGGGACTATAGGCAACGAGCAGTACTTC.

V gene TRBV24-1 combines with J gene TRBJ1-1, with D uncertain. This CDR3 is 13 amino acids long. V was cut by 6 bases and J by 6 bases, with 13 bases left in between. Germline V gene lookup returns CDR1 KGHDR and CDR2 SFDVKD. CDR3 protein: CATSSPAAPEAFF. DNA for the CDR3: TGTGCCACCAGTTCTCCTGCAGCCCCTGAAGCTTTCTTT.